This is a list of T cell receptor beta chains from one sample in a study of OX40 agonist ivuxolimab in advanced cancers. Assay used: immunoSEQ multiplex PCR; TCRdb lists only in-frame clones, some missing. The repertoire consists of roughly 70,000 clones, with 75% to 90% occurring once and the leading ten covering around 8.2%. Sequencing used CD4+ or CD8+ T cells sorted from blood, obtained in a trial of the OX40 agonist ivuxolimab. The source of these receptors is an adult with an advanced solid tumor such as melanoma, head and neck, liver or kidney cancer. Each CDR3 is given with its conserved first and last residue. The D gene is left open where the match is weak. Rows give clone size only sometimes, using once, few, many, or a class for an expanded clone.

- - TRBJ1-1 TRBV14 TGTGCCAGCAGCCTAAATATAGCTGAAGCTTTCTTT CASSLNIAEAFF
- - TRBJ1-2 TRBV5-1 TGCGCCAGCAGCTTGGAACAGGGTGGTTATGGCTACACCTTC CASSLEQGGYGYTF
- - TRBJ1-5 TRBV12-5 TGTGCTAGTGGTTTGGGGGACACCAATCAGCCCCAGCATTTT CASGLGDTNQPQHF
- TRBD1 TRBJ2-3 TRBV7-3 TGTGCCAGCAGCTTGGGAACAGGGGTCGGCACAGATACGCAGTATTTT CASSLGTGVGTDTQYF
- - TRBJ1-2 TRBV18 TGTGCCAGCTCACCCGAACAGGGAGGCTACACCTTC CASSPEQGGYTF
- TRBD1 TRBJ2-7 TRBV6-5 TGTGCCAGCAGGGGGACAGGGCGCTACGAGCAGTACTTC CASRGTGRYEQYF
few - TRBJ2-2 TRBV9 TGTGCCAGCAGCGTAGAACAGTTTGGGGAGCTGTTTTTT CASSVEQFGELFF
- - TRBJ1-6 TRBV18 TGTGCCAGCTCACCACAGGGTGACCCCAATTCACCCCTCCACTTT CASSPQGDPNSPLHF
- - TRBJ2-7 TRBV4-3 TGCGCCAGCAGCCAAGAGATGGGGGCAGGGTACTACTTC CASSQEMGAGYYF
- TRBD1 TRBJ1-6 TRBV9 TGTGCCAGCAGCGTAGAGGAACAGGGGAATTCACCCCTCCACTTT CASSVEEQGNSPLHF
- TRBD1 TRBJ2-7 TRBV29-1 TGCAGCGTACTGAGGGGGGACAGGGTCTCCTACGAGCAGTACTTC CSVLRGDRVSYEQYF
- - TRBJ2-1 TRBV5-1 TGCGCCAGCTACAATACGGGGGCCAATGAGCAGTTCTTC CASYNTGANEQFF
- TRBD2 TRBJ2-3 TRBV29-1 TGCAGCGTTGACGCTAGCGGGGCCACTAGCACAGATACGCAGTATTTT CSVDASGATSTDTQYF
- - TRBJ2-7 TRBV28 TGTGCCAGCAGTTTAAACGGAGCCTACGAGCAGTACTTC CASSLNGAYEQYF
- - TRBJ1-6 TRBV4-1 TGCGCCAGCAGCCAAGATAGGGGGGGCGCAAATAATTCACCCCTCCACTTT CASSQDRGGANNSPLHF
- - TRBJ1-6 TRBV5-4 TGTGCCAGCAGCTCAGCCAGGAACAGGGTCTCGGGCTCACCCCTCCACTTT CASSSARNRVSGSPLHF
- TRBD2 TRBJ2-1 TRBV7-9 TGTGCCAGCAGCATCCTAGCGGGGAATGATGAGCAGTTCTTC CASSILAGNDEQFF